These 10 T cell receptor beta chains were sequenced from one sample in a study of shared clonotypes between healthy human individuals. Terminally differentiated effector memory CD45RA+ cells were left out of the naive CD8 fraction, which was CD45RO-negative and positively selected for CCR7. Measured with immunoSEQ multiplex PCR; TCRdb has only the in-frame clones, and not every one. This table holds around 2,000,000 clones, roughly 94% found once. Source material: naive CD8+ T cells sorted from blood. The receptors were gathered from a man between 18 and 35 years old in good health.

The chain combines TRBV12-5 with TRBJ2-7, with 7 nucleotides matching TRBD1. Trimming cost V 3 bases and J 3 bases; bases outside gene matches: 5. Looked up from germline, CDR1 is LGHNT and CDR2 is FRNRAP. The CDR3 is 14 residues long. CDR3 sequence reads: CASGFGQGVYEQYF. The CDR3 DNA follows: TGTGCTAGTGGTTTCGGCCAGGGGGTCTACGAGCAGTACTTC. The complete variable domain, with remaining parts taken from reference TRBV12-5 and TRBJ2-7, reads DARVTQTPRHKVTEMGQEVTMRCQPILGHNTVFWYRQTMMQGLELLAYFRNRAPLDDSGMPKDRFSAEMPDATLATLKIQPSEPRDSAVYFCASGFGQGVYEQYFGPGTRLTVT.

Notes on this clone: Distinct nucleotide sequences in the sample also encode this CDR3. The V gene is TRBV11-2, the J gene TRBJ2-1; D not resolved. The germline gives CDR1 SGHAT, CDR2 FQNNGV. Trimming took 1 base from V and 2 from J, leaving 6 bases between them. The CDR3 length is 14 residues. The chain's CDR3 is CASSLVGTYNEQFF. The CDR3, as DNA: TGTGCCAGCAGCTTAGTCGGAACCTACAATGAGCAGTTCTTC.

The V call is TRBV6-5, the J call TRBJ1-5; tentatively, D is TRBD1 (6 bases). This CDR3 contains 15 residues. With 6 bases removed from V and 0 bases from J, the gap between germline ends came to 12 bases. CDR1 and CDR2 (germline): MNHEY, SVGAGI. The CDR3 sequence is CASSLGHNSNQPQHF. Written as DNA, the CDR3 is TGTGCCAGCAGCCTGGGACACAATAGCAATCAGCCCCAGCATTTT.

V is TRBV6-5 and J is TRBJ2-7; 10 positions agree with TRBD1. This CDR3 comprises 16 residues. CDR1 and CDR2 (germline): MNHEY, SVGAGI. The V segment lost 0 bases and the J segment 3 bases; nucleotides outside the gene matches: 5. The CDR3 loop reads CASSYSDRGTDYEQYF. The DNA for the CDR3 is TGTGCCAGCAGTTACTCGGACAGGGGGACGGACTACGAGCAGTACTTC.

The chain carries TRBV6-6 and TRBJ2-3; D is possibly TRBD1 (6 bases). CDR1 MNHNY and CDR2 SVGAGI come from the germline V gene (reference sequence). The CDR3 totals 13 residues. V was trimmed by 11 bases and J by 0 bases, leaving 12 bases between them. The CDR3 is CAVQGYSTDTQYF. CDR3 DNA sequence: TGTGCCGTTCAGGGGTACAGCACAGATACGCAGTATTTT.

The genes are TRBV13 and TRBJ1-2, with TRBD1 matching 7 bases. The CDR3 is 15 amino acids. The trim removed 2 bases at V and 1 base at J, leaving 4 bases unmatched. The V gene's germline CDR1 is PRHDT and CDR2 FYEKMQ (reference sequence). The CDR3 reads CASSLTGVLNYGYTF. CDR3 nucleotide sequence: TGTGCCAGCAGCTTAACAGGGGTTCTTAACTATGGCTACACCTTC.

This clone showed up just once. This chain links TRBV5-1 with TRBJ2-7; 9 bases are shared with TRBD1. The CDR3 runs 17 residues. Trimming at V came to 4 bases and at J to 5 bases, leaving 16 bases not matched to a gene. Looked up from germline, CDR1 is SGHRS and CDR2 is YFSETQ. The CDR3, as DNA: TGCGCCAGCAGCGCCCCGTTCCGGGACAGGGATGCCCACGAGCAGTACTTC. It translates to CASSAPFRDRDAHEQYF.

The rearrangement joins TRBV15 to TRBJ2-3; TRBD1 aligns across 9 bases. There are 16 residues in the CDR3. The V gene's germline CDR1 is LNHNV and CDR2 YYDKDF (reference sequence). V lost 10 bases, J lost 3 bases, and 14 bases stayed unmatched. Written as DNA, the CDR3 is TGTGCCATTGGACAGGGGATTTCCCGAAGTACAGATACGCAGTATTTT. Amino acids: CAIGQGISRSTDTQYF.

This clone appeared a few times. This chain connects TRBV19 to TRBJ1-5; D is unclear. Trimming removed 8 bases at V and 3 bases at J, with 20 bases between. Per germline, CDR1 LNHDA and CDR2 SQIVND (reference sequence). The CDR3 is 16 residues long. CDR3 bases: TGTGCCAGTTGTTCGTATGTTGGCAGTTACAATCAGCCCCAGCATTTT. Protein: CASCSYVGSYNQPQHF.

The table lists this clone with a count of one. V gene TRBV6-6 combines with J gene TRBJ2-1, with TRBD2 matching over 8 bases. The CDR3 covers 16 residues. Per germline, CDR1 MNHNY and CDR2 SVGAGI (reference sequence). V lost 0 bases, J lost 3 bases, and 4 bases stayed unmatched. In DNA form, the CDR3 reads TGTGCCAGCAGTTACTCACTAGCGGACATCTACAATGAGCAGTTCTTC. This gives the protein CASSYSLADIYNEQFF.